Below, one TCR beta chain is given with its context. This entry belongs to a study of CD8+CD57+ T cells in acquired aplastic anemia. Background on the study: Sorted cells (CD4+ and CD8+) yielded DNA amounts that averaged roughly 3 ug.

V gave up 6 bases and J gave up 6 bases; unmatched junction bases: 6. This CDR3 has 16 residues. The template used for profiling TCR beta VDJ and CDR3 was genomic DNA. In TCRdb, the reads were re-called with MiXCR into one record per CDR3 protein. The sample consists of about 270,000 distinct CDR3 sequences, 55% to 60% of them appearing once. The sequenced material came from sorted CD4+, CD8+, or CD8+CD57+ T cells (not recorded which) from PBMCs. This chain links TRBV12-3 or TRBV12-4 with TRBJ1-6, with 12 positions matching TRBD1. The TCR was taken from a human donor with severe aplastic anemia or a healthy control (not recorded which). The CDR3 coding sequence is TGTGCCAGCAGGATGGGGACAGGGGGCGGTAATTCACCCCTCCACTTT. This codes for CASRMGTGGGNSPLHF.